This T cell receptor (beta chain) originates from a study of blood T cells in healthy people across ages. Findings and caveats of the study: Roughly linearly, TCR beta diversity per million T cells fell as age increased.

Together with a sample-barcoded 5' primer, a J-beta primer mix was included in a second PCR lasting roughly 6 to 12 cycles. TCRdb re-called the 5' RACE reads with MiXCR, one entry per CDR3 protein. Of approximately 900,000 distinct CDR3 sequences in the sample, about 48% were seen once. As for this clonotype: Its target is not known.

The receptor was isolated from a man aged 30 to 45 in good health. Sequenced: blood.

CDR3 amino acids: CASSGGPVGTEAFF. CDR3 sequence (DNA): TGTGCCAGCAGTGGGGGTCCAGTGGGAACTGAAGCTTTCTTT. The chain links TRBV14 to TRBJ1-1, with D tentatively TRBD1 (5 bases). The CDR3 length is 14 residues. The V and J ends lost 6 bases and 5 bases respectively, with 16 bases between them. In germline, CDR1 is SGHDN, CDR2 FVKESK.